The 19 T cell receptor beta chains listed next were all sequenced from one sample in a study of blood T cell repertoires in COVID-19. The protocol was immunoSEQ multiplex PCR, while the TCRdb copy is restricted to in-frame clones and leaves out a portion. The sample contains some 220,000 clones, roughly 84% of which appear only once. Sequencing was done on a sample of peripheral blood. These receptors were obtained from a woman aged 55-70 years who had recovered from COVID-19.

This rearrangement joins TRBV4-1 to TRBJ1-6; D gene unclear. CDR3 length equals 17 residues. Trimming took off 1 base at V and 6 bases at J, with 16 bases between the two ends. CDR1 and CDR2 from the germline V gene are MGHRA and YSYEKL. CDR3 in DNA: TGCGCCAGCAGCCAAGGCGCCTTGAGGGATGGTAATTCACCCCTCCACTTT. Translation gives CASSQGALRDGNSPLHF.

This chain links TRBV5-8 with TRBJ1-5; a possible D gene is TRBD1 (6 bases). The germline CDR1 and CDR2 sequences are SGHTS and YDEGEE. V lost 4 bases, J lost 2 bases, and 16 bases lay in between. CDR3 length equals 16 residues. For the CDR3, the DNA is TGTGCCAGCAGCCCAAAGGGGGACGGACGCAATCAGCCCCAGCATTTT. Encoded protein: CASSPKGDGRNQPQHF.

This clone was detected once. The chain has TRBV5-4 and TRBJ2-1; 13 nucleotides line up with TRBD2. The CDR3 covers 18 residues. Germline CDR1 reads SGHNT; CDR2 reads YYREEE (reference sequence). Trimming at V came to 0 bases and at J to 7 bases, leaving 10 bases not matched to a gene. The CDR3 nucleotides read TGTGCCAGCAGCTTGGAACTAGCGGGGGGGGGATCGAGAAATGAGCAGTTCTTC. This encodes CASSLELAGGGSRNEQFF. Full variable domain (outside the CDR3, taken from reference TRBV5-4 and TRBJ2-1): ETGVTQSPTHLIKTRGQQVTLRCSSQSGHNTVSWYQQALGQGPQFIFQYYREEENGRGNFPPRFSGLQFPNYSSELNVNALELDDSALYLCASSLELAGGGSRNEQFFGPGTRLTVL.

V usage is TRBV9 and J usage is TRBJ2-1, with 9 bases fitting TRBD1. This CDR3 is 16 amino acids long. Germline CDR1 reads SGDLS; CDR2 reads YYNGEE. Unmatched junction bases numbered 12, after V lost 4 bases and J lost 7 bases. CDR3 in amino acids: CASSLFGQGMWNEQFF. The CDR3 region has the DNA TGTGCCAGCAGCCTGTTTGGACAGGGGATGTGGAATGAGCAGTTCTTC.

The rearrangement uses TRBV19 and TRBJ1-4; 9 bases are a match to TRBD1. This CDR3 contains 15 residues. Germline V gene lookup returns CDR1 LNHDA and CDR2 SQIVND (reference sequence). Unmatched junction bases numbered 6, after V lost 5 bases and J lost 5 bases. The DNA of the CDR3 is TGTGCCAGTAGTCCCAGGGGGACAGGGAATGAAAAACTGTTTTTT. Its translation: CASSPRGTGNEKLFF.

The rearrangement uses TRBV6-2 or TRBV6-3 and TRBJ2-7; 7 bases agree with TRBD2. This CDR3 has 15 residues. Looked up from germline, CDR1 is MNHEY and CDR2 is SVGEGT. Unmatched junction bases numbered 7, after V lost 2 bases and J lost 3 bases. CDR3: CASSYVLAVIYEQYF. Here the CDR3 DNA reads TGTGCCAGCAGTTACGTCCTAGCGGTGATCTACGAGCAGTACTTC.

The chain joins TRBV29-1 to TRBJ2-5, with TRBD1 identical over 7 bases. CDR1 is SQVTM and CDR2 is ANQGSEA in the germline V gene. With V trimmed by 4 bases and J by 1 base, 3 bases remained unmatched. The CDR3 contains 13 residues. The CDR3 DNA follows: TGCAGCGTTGTGGGACAGTTCCAAGAGACCCAGTACTTC. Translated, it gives CSVVGQFQETQYF.

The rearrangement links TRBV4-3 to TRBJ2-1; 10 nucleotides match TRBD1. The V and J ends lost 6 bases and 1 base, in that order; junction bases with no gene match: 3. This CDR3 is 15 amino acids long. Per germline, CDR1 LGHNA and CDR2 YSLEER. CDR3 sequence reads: CASSRDRGSYNEQFF. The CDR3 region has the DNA TGCGCCAGCAGTCGGGACAGGGGTTCCTACAATGAGCAGTTCTTC.

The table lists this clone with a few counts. The DNA of the CDR3 is TGTGCCAGCAGCTTGGGGGGGCTATCTGGAAACACCATATATTTT. This translates into CASSLGGLSGNTIYF. V is TRBV5-4 and J is TRBJ1-3; TRBD1 is a possible D gene (6 bases). V lost 0 bases and J lost 1, with 8 bases in between. The germline V gene has CDR1 SGHNT and CDR2 YYREEE (reference sequence). The CDR3 covers 15 residues.

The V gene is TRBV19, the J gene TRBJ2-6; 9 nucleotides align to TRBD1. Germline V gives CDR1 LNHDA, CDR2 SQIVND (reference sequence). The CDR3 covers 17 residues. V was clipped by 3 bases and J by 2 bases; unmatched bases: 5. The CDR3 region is CASSMWTGVPGANVLTF. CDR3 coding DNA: TGTGCCAGTAGTATGTGGACAGGGGTCCCTGGGGCCAACGTCCTGACTTTC.

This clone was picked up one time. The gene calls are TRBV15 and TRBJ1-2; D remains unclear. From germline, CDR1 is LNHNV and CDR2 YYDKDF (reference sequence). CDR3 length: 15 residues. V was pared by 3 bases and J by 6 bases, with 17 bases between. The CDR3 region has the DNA TGTGCCACCAGCAGCCCCGACGGTGGAGTCGATGGCTACACCTTC. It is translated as CATSSPDGGVDGYTF.

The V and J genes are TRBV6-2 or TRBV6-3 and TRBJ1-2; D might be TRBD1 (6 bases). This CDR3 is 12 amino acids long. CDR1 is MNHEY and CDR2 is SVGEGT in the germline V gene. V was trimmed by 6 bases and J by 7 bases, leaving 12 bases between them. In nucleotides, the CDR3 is TGTGCCAGCAGCCCGGACAGCCCTGGCTACACCTTC. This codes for CASSPDSPGYTF.

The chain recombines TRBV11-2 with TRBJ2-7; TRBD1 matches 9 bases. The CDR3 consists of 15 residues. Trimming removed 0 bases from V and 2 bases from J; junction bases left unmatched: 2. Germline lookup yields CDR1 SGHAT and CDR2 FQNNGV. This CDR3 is CASSLDWTGAYEQYF. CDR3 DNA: TGTGCCAGCAGCTTAGATTGGACAGGGGCCTACGAGCAGTACTTC.

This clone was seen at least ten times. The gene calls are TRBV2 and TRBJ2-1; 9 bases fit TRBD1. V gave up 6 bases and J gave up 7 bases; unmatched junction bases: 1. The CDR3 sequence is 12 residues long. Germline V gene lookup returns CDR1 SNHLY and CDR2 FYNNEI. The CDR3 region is CASRDRGNEQFF. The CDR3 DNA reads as TGTGCCAGCAGGGACAGGGGTAATGAGCAGTTCTTC.

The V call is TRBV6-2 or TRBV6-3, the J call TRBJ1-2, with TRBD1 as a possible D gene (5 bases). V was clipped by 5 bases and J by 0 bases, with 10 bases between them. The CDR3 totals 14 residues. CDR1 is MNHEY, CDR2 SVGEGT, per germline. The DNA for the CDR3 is TGTGCCAGCAGTGGGGCAATGACTAACTATGGCTACACCTTC. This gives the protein CASSGAMTNYGYTF.

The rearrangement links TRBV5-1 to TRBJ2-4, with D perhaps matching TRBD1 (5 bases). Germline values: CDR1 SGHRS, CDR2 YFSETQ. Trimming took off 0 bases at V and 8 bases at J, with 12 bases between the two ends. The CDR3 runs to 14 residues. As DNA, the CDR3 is TGCGCCAGCAGCTTGGGACAGCCTCGGGACATTCAGTACTTC. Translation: CASSLGQPRDIQYF.

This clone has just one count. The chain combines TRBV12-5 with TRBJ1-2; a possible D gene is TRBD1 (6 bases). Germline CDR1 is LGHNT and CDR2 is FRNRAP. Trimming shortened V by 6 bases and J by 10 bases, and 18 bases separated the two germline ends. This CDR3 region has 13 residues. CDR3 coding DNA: TGTGCTAGTGGCATCAACAGGGTTCTCCCCTACACCTTC. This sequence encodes CASGINRVLPYTF.

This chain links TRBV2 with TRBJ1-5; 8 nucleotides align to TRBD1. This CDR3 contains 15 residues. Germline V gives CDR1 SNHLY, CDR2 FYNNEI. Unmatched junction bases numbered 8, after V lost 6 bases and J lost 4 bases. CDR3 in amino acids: CASRDRELINQPQHF. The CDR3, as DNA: TGTGCCAGCAGGGACAGGGAATTGATTAATCAGCCCCAGCATTTT. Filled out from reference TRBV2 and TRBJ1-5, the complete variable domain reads EPEVTQTPSHQVTQMGQEVILRCVPISNHLYFYWYRQILGQKVEFLVSFYNNEISEKSEIFDDQFSVERPDGSNFTLKIRSTKLEDSAMYFCASRDRELINQPQHFGDGTRLSIL.

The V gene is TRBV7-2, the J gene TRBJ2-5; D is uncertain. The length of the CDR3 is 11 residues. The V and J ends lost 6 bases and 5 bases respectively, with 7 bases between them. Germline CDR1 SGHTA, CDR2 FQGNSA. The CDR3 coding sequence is TGTGCCAGCAGAAGAGTGGAGACCCAGTACTTC. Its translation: CASRRVETQYF.